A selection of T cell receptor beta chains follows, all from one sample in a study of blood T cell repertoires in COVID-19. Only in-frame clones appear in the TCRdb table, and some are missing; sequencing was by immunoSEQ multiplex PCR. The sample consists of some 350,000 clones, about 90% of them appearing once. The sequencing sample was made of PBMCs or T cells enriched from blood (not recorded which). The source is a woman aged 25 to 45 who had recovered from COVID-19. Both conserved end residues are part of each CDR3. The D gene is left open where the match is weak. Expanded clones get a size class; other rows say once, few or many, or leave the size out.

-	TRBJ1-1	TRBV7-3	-	CASSLTGNTEAFF	TGTGCCAGCAGCTTAACCGGGAACACTGAAGCTTTCTTT
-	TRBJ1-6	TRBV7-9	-	CASSLGSDNSPLHF	TGTGCCAGCAGCTTAGGGTCAGATAATTCACCCCTCCACTTT
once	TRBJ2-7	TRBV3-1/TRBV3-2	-	CASSQDGSGTYEQYF	TGTGCCAGCAGCCAAGATGGATCCGGGACCTACGAGCAGTACTTC
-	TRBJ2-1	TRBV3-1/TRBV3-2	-	CASSQAGSGNQFF	TGTGCCAGCAGCCAAGCAGGGTCAGGAAATCAGTTCTTC
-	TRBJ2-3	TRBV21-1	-	CASSKKETSGRSTDTQYF	TGTGCCAGCAGCAAAAAAGAAACTAGCGGGAGGAGCACAGATACGCAGTATTTT
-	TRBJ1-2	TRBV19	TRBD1	CASRGQGEGYGYTF	TGTGCCAGTAGGGGACAGGGAGAGGGCTATGGCTACACCTTC
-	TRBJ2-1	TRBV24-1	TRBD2	CATSDPSSGQYNEQFF	TGTGCCACCAGTGATCCGTCTAGCGGGCAATACAATGAGCAGTTCTTC
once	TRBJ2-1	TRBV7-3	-	CASSLSGSSYNEQFF	TGTGCCAGCAGCTTATCGGGGAGCTCCTACAATGAGCAGTTCTTC
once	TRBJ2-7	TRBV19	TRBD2	CASSIPSGRLPYEQYF	TGTGCCAGTAGTATCCCCAGCGGGAGGCTCCCCTACGAGCAGTACTTC
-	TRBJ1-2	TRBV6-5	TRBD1	CASRKPDRDGYTF	TGTGCCAGCAGAAAACCGGACAGGGATGGCTACACCTTC
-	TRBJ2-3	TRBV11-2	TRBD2	CASSSSSGGITDTQYF	TGTGCCAGCAGCTCTTCTAGCGGGGGAATCACAGATACGCAGTATTTT
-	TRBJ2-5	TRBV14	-	CASSQDFRTNHQETQYF	TGTGCCAGCAGCCAAGATTTCCGGACTAACCACCAAGAGACCCAGTACTTC
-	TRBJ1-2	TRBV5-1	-	CASSLSQGEDGYTF	TGCGCCAGCAGCTTGTCACAGGGAGAAGATGGCTACACCTTC
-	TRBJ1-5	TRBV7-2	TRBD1	CASSPLAGQGQPQHF	TGTGCCAGCAGCCCCTTGGCGGGACAGGGTCAGCCCCAGCATTTT
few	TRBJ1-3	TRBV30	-	CAWSVVVETIYF	TGTGCCTGGAGTGTAGTAGTCGAAACCATATATTTT
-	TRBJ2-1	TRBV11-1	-	CASSLFGIQSYNEQFF	TGTGCCAGCAGCTTATTTGGTATTCAGTCCTACAATGAGCAGTTCTTC
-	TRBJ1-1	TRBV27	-	CASSLSTSGDTEAFF	TGTGCCAGCAGTTTATCGACTAGCGGAGACACTGAAGCTTTCTTT
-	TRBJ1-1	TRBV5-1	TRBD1	CASSPSGQGKTEAFF	TGCGCCAGCAGCCCCTCAGGACAGGGAAAAACTGAAGCTTTCTTT
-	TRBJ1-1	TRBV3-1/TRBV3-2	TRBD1	CASSPWTRQGNTEAFF	TGTGCCAGCAGCCCTTGGACCAGACAGGGCAACACTGAAGCTTTCTTT
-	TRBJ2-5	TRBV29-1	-	CSVEAGDQETQYF	TGCAGCGTTGAGGCAGGGGACCAAGAGACCCAGTACTTC
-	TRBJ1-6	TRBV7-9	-	CASSTPSQYNSPLHF	TGTGCCAGCAGCACCCCTAGCCAGTATAATTCACCCCTCCACTTT
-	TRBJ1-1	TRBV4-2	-	CASSQEWGRDVPEAFF	TGTGCCAGCAGCCAAGAATGGGGTCGGGATGTGCCTGAAGCTTTCTTT
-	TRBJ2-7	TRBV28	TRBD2	CASSLPHSGRAGEQYF	TGTGCCAGCAGTTTACCACATAGCGGGAGGGCGGGGGAGCAGTACTTC
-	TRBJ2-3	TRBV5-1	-	CASSLEDERRRQDTDTQYF	TGCGCCAGCAGCTTGGAAGACGAGAGGAGACGACAGGACACAGATACGCAGTATTTT
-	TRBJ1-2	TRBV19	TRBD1	CASSYWTGDNYTF	TGTGCCAGTAGTTACTGGACAGGGGATAACTACACCTTC
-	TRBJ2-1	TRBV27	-	CASSFAPDNEQFF	TGTGCCAGCAGTTTTGCCCCGGACAATGAGCAGTTCTTC
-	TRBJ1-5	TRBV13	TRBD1	CASSLGGQGRDQPQHF	TGTGCCAGCAGCTTAGGGGGACAGGGAAGGGATCAGCCCCAGCATTTT
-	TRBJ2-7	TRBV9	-	CASSVSGLSSEQYF	TGTGCCAGCAGCGTATCAGGGTTGTCGAGCGAGCAGTACTTC
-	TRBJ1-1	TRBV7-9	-	CASSLYETEAFF	TGTGCCAGCAGCCTCTACGAGACTGAAGCTTTCTTT
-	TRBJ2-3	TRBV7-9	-	CASSFHSTDTQYF	TGTGCCAGCAGCTTTCATAGCACAGATACGCAGTATTTT